The T cell receptor (beta chain) under discussion was sequenced for a study of cytomegalovirus exposure and HLA in healthy donors. Concerning this clone: Antigen specificity is unknown.

PCR employed 60 Vbeta and 13 Jbeta primers. Assay: immunoSEQ multiplex PCR; the TCRdb copy retains only in-frame clones and omits some. Among approximately 88,000 clones listed, 76% were seen once. Overall study findings and caveats: Reports indicate that TCR beta sequences accurately predicted the HLA-A and HLA-B alleles of most subjects.

With 10 bases removed from V and 0 bases from J, the gap between germline ends came to 12 bases. The germline gives CDR1 LNHDA, CDR2 SQIVND (reference sequence). The CDR3 runs 13 residues. The sequence was collected from a young man in good health and CMV-seropositive. V is TRBV19 and J is TRBJ1-1; a weak D match, TRBD1 (6 bases). Sequenced: PBMCs. CDR3 amino acids: CATSDSMNTEAFF. CDR3 nucleotide sequence: TGTGCCACCTCGGACAGCATGAACACTGAAGCTTTCTTT.